This T cell receptor beta chain was sequenced in a study of shared clonotypes between healthy human individuals. A remark on this clone: Its matching antigen is unknown.

The repertoire was sequenced with immunoSEQ multiplex PCR; TCRdb's copy has only in-frame clones and lacks some. The repertoire holds a few million clones, 85% to 95% seen once, with over 0.12% in the top ten. Study conclusions and caveats: Researchers sampled only blood; tissue repertoires likely differ. Clonotypes which were not shared had lower generation probabilities than clonotypes that all four donors shared.

Germline V lookup: CDR1 KGHSH, CDR2 LQKENI. CDR3 size: 15 residues. Trimming took 8 bases from V and 0 from J, leaving 17 bases between them. This chain connects TRBV18 to TRBJ2-7; tentative D call: TRBD2 (6 bases). Sequences were obtained from naive CD4+ T cells sorted from blood. The subset denotes: CD45RA+ positively selected. This TCR derives from a man aged 18 to 29 in good health. The CDR3 DNA reads TGTGCCAGCACCCCGGACGGGGGATCCTCCTACGAGCAGTACTTC. Amino acids: CASTPDGGSSYEQYF.